The 30 T cell receptor beta chains presented below share a single source sample, sequenced in a study of T cell repertoires in cytomegalovirus infection. Each CDR3 protein is one row after TCRdb ran MiXCR on the reads. Among roughly 150,000 distinct CDR3 sequences, over 25% were seen once, and the ten largest hold around half. No antigens are known for them. The starting material was CD8+ T cells from cultured PBMCs, obtained from culture after CMV antigen stimulation. The receptors derive from a human donor in good health (CMV status not recorded). Some clones in this sample may be carry-over from other donors' samples.

This chain links TRBV28 with TRBJ2-1; TRBD1 aligns across 9 bases. The germline gives CDR1 MDHEN, CDR2 SYDVKM. The CDR3 is 15 residues long. The trim removed 3 bases at V and 6 bases at J, leaving 6 bases unmatched. This chain's CDR3 is CASSLGQGFSNEQFF. The CDR3 DNA reads as TGTGCCAGCAGTTTGGGACAGGGTTTTTCCAATGAGCAGTTCTTC. The full variable domain, with the rest looked up from reference TRBV28 and TRBJ2-1, is DVKVTQSSRYLVKRTGEKVFLECVQDMDHENMFWYRQDPGLGLRLIYFSYDVKMKEKGDIPEGYSVSREKKERFSLILESASTNQTSMYLCASSLGQGFSNEQFFGPGTRLTVL.

The table lists this clonotype with many counts. The chain is built from TRBV7-9 and TRBJ1-1; D possibly corresponds to TRBD1 (5 bases). The germline V gene has CDR1 SEHNR and CDR2 FQNEAQ (reference sequence). This CDR3 comprises 14 residues. V gave up 3 bases and J gave up 5 bases, with 13 bases separating them. In DNA, the CDR3 is TGTGCCAGCAGCTTCCTGTCGGAGGGGACTGAAGCTTTCTTT. It yields the protein CASSFLSEGTEAFF.

The rearrangement links TRBV7-9 to TRBJ2-1; perhaps TRBD1 as D (5 bases). Trimming took off 6 bases at V and 8 bases at J, with 14 bases between the two ends. CDR3 length: 13 amino acids. The germline gives CDR1 SEHNR, CDR2 FQNEAQ (reference sequence). The CDR3 reads CASSYDSDDEQFF. The CDR3 nucleotides read TGTGCCAGCAGTTACGACAGCGACGATGAGCAGTTCTTC.

The rearrangement joins TRBV29-1 to TRBJ2-2; D remains unclear. The CDR3 extends over 11 amino acids. Germline CDR1 reads SQVTM; CDR2 reads ANQGSEA. Trimming pared 1 base from V and 4 bases from J, leaving 1 base between. CDR3 in amino acids: CSVEVTGELFF. CDR3 sequence (DNA): TGCAGCGTTGAAGTCACCGGGGAGCTGTTTTTT.

This rearrangement joins TRBV20-1 to TRBJ2-1, with D tentatively TRBD2 (6 bases). Deletions cut 0 bases from V and 1 base from J, with 13 bases between. This CDR3 has 16 amino acids. The germline CDR1 and CDR2 sequences are DFQATT and SNEGSKA (reference sequence). Written as DNA, the CDR3 is TGCAGTGCTAGAGATCGGGAGCAGGGATCCTACAATGAGCAGTTCTTC. Protein product: CSARDREQGSYNEQFF.

This clonotype was detected only a few times. The CDR3 DNA is TGTGCCAGCAGCTTCGGGGGCCCGACGGTTCAGCCCCAGCATTTT. Translating it yields CASSFGGPTVQPQHF. V usage is TRBV7-6 and J usage is TRBJ1-5; D possibly corresponds to TRBD1 (6 bases). The CDR3 spans 15 residues. Germline V gene lookup returns CDR1 SGHVS and CDR2 FNYEAQ. Trimming stripped 3 bases from V and 6 bases from J, with 15 bases between.

As to this clonotype: An end of the junction does not agree with germline; a read error may underlie this. The chain recombines TRBV10-3 with TRBJ1-4, with D possibly TRBD1 on 5 matching bases. CDR3 size: 15 residues. Germline loops: CDR1 ENHRY, CDR2 SYGVKD. The CDR3 loop is CAISVEGQTLGKLFF. CDR3 nucleotides: TGTGCTATCAGTGTTGAGGGGCAGACCTTGGGAAAACTGTTTTTT.

V and J are TRBV27 and TRBJ1-2; D is undetermined. Trimming removed 2 bases from V and 2 bases from J, with 6 bases in between. This CDR3 has 13 amino acids. CDR1 MNHEY and CDR2 SMNVEV come from the germline V gene (reference sequence). The CDR3 is CASSLTTNYGYTF. DNA for the CDR3: TGTGCCAGCAGTTTAACAACAAACTATGGCTACACCTTC.

This clonotype occurred many times. The rearrangement joins TRBV7-6 to TRBJ1-6; no clear D. This CDR3 comprises 18 residues. Germline assignment: CDR1 SGHVS and CDR2 FNYEAQ. V dropped 5 bases and J dropped 0 bases, with 17 bases sitting between them. CDR3 DNA sequence: TGTGCCAGCAGCCCCGAGGGAGCACCAAGCTCCTATAATTCACCCCTCCACTTT. It yields the protein CASSPEGAPSSYNSPLHF.

CDR3 protein: CASSFRTSGTITDTQYF. CDR3 in DNA: TGTGCCAGCAGCTTCCGGACTAGCGGGACAATTACAGATACGCAGTATTTT. The V call is TRBV7-2, the J call TRBJ2-3; 12 positions match TRBD2. Germline V gives CDR1 SGHTA, CDR2 FQGNSA. CDR3 size: 17 residues. V shed 3 bases and J 3 bases; nucleotides not matched to a gene: 7.

The V call is TRBV4-1, the J call TRBJ2-7; D is ambiguous. V was shortened by 1 base and J by 7 bases, with 14 bases between the two germline ends. Germline-derived CDR1 and CDR2 are MGHRA and YSYEKL. The CDR3 extends over 14 amino acids. CDR3 in DNA: TGCGCCAGCAGCCAAGCCCCCGATTACTCGGAGCAGTACTTC. Protein product: CASSQAPDYSEQYF.

This clonotype showed up many times. This sequence joins TRBV12-3 or TRBV12-4 and TRBJ2-3; D uncertain. Deletions cut 3 bases from V and 1 base from J, with 8 bases between. This CDR3 is 14 amino acids long. CDR3 in DNA: TGTGCCAGCAGTTTGGTCTTTGGCACAGATACGCAGTATTTT. Encoded protein: CASSLVFGTDTQYF.

This clonotype has only one observation. The rearrangement uses TRBV6-6 and TRBJ2-7, with D possibly TRBD1 on 6 matching bases. From germline, CDR1 is MNHNY and CDR2 SVGAGI (reference sequence). The CDR3 totals 13 residues. The V end lost 2 bases, the J end lost 6 bases, and 11 bases lay between the germline ends. The CDR3 DNA follows: TGTGCCAGCAGTTACGGGCCAGGGGCCGAGCAGTACTTC. This sequence encodes CASSYGPGAEQYF.

This clonotype was observed at least ten times. The rearrangement uses TRBV12-3 or TRBV12-4 and TRBJ1-2; no clear D. The CDR3 contains 17 residues. V was pared by 6 bases and J by 5 bases, with 25 bases between. CDR3 nucleotides: TGTGCCAGCAGCGCCTTCGGACGGGCTAGGGAAGGGTATGGCTACACCTTC. Protein: CASSAFGRAREGYGYTF.

V is TRBV25-1 and J is TRBJ2-7; tentative D call: TRBD1 (5 bases). The CDR3 length is 12 residues. CDR1 is MGHDK, CDR2 SYGVNS, per germline. Trimming removed 4 bases from V and 5 bases from J, with 9 bases in between. DNA for the CDR3: TGTGCCAGCAGTGTAGGGGTGGACGAGCAGTACTTC. This gives the protein CASSVGVDEQYF.

V and J are TRBV11-2 and TRBJ2-7, with D hard to call. The CDR3 has 14 residues. Germline V gene sequence: CDR1 SGHAT, CDR2 FQNNGV. V was clipped by 5 bases and J by 3 bases, with 14 bases between them. CDR3 sequence reads: CASSIRLSDYEQYF. CDR3 sequence (DNA): TGTGCCAGCAGCATCCGCCTGTCCGACTACGAGCAGTACTTC.

The chain recombines TRBV7-9 with TRBJ2-7; D not certain. The germline CDR1 and CDR2 sequences are SEHNR and FQNEAQ (reference sequence). Deletions cut 5 bases from V and 0 bases from J, with 11 bases between. The CDR3 has 14 residues. The chain's CDR3 is CASSPEGPSYEQYF. The CDR3 DNA follows: TGTGCCAGCAGCCCAGAAGGGCCCTCCTACGAGCAGTACTTC.

V gene TRBV6-6 combines with J gene TRBJ2-7; D perhaps matches TRBD2 (6 bases). The CDR3 length is 15 residues. Trimming cost V 1 base and J 2 bases, with 12 bases left between them. The germline V gene encodes CDR1 MNHNY and CDR2 SVGAGI (reference sequence). CDR3 sequence: CASSYLAGQAYEQYF. CDR3 in DNA: TGTGCCAGCAGTTACTTGGCGGGGCAAGCCTACGAGCAGTACTTC.

In this sample, this clonotype turned up once. The chain recombines TRBV12-3 or TRBV12-4 with TRBJ2-7; D remains ambiguous. V was clipped by 3 bases and J by 5 bases, with 11 bases between them. The CDR3 is 13 amino acids. DNA for the CDR3: TGTGCCAGCAGTTTCGGCCACTCGGACGAGCAGTACTTC. Protein: CASSFGHSDEQYF.

This clonotype was detected a few times. The genes are TRBV2 and TRBJ2-7; no clear D gene. Germline V gives CDR1 SNHLY, CDR2 FYNNEI. This CDR3 region has 14 residues. The ends were cut back, 3 bases at V and 2 bases at J, with 11 bases in the middle. The CDR3 bases are TGTGCCAGCAGTGATGGTAACATACCCTACGAGCAGTACTTC. Protein product: CASSDGNIPYEQYF.

This clonotype was seen more than once but under ten times. J is TRBJ2-2 and V is TRBV27, with unresolved D. The V end was cut by 2 bases, the J end by 4 bases, with 11 bases between. The CDR3 consists of 15 residues. Germline V gene sequence: CDR1 MNHEY, CDR2 SMNVEV (reference sequence). The CDR3 DNA reads TGTGCCAGCAGTTTAATAGGATCAGTCACCGGGGAGCTGTTTTTT. It is translated as CASSLIGSVTGELFF.

The rearrangement links TRBV27 to TRBJ2-2; D is undetermined. This CDR3 region has 12 residues. The germline V gene encodes CDR1 MNHEY and CDR2 SMNVEV (reference sequence). The V end was cut by 6 bases, the J end by 4 bases, with 6 bases between. The CDR3 loop reads CASRTATGELFF. For the CDR3, the DNA is TGTGCCAGCAGAACAGCCACCGGGGAGCTGTTTTTT.

A few counts support this clonotype. The chain joins TRBV4-1 to TRBJ1-1; TRBD1 is a possible D gene (5 bases). Germline V lookup: CDR1 MGHRA, CDR2 YSYEKL. Trimming pared 0 bases from V and 2 bases from J, leaving 13 bases between. The CDR3 sequence is 16 residues long. Written as DNA, the CDR3 is TGCGCCAGCAGCCAAGATCCGAGCAGGGATAACACTGAAGCTTTCTTT. This translates into CASSQDPSRDNTEAFF.

The J gene is TRBJ1-1, the V gene TRBV20-1; no definite D call. The CDR3 sequence is 17 residues long. The V end was cut by 0 bases, the J end by 0 bases, with 17 bases between. Germline V gene data show CDR1 as DFQATT and CDR2 as SNEGSKA (reference sequence). The CDR3 region is CSARDSGLSNMNTEAFF. CDR3 nucleotide sequence: TGCAGTGCTAGAGATTCGGGCCTAAGTAACATGAACACTGAAGCTTTCTTT.

This clonotype was seen more than once but under ten times. The chain uses TRBV5-6 and TRBJ2-1, with 8 positions matching TRBD2. Trimming removed 5 bases from V and 7 bases from J; junction bases left unmatched: 11. The CDR3 contains 15 residues. The V gene's germline CDR1 is SGHDT and CDR2 YYEEEE. As DNA, the CDR3 is TGTGCCAGCAGTTACGGACTAGCCGTGGAGAATGAGCAGTTCTTC. Protein product: CASSYGLAVENEQFF.

The chain carries TRBV6-5 and TRBJ1-1, with no clear D. The germline V gene encodes CDR1 MNHEY and CDR2 SVGAGI. V was trimmed by 7 bases and J by 7 bases, leaving 13 bases between them. The length of the CDR3 is 12 residues. This CDR3 reads CASNIPGSEAFF. As DNA, the CDR3 is TGTGCCAGCAACATCCCCGGGAGTGAAGCTTTCTTT.

The sample holds a few counts of this clonotype. The rearrangement uses TRBV7-6 and TRBJ2-3; D possibly matches TRBD1 or TRBD2 (5 bases each). CDR3 length: 16 amino acids. Trimming pared 3 bases from V and 0 bases from J, leaving 13 bases between. Germline V CDR1 and CDR2: SGHVS, FNYEAQ. The CDR3 bases are TGTGCCAGCAGCTTGGGACCGCCTTCTAGCACAGATACGCAGTATTTT. Translated, it gives CASSLGPPSSTDTQYF.

This chain connects TRBV2 to TRBJ1-1; D not resolved. The germline V gene has CDR1 SNHLY and CDR2 FYNNEI. CDR3 size: 15 residues. V lost 2 bases to trimming and J lost 0 bases, with 10 bases between them. CDR3 residues: CASSELENLNTEAFF. DNA for the CDR3: TGTGCCAGCAGTGAACTGGAAAACTTGAACACTGAAGCTTTCTTT.

The V gene is TRBV7-2, the J gene TRBJ2-5; D unresolved. The CDR3 covers 14 residues. The germline V gene has CDR1 SGHTA and CDR2 FQGNSA. V lost 6 bases and J 1 base, leaving 12 bases between the germline ends. CDR3 residues: CASRLLDSQETQYF. In nucleotides, the CDR3 is TGTGCCAGCAGACTTCTAGACTCCCAAGAGACCCAGTACTTC.

This clonotype has a count of ten or more. This rearrangement joins TRBV19 to TRBJ1-1, with 10 bases identical to TRBD1. Germline CDR1 LNHDA, CDR2 SQIVND (reference sequence). The CDR3 loop spans 14 amino acids. The V and J ends lost 4 bases and 1 base, in that order; junction bases with no gene match: 0. The CDR3 region has the DNA TGTGCCAGTAGTAGGGACAGGGGGAACACTGAAGCTTTCTTT. It is translated as CASSRDRGNTEAFF. The variable domain in full, with the rest retrieved from reference TRBV19 and TRBJ1-1, is DGGITQSPKYLFRKEGQNVTLSCEQNLNHDAMYWYRQDPGQGLRLIYYSQIVNDFQKGDIAEGYSVSREKKESFPLTVTSAQKNPTAFYLCASSRDRGNTEAFFGQGTRLTVV.